In its sample, the clone carrying this TCR beta chain is medium-sized (0.01 to 0.1%). Trimming at V came to 4 bases and at J to 8 bases, leaving 4 bases not matched to a gene. Germline assignment: CDR1 DFQATT and CDR2 SNEGSKA (reference sequence). The CDR3 is 11 amino acids. With 32 V and 13 J primers, multiplex PCR amplified the TCR beta CDR3. MiXCR, run by TCRdb on the multiplex PCR reads, gives a single entry per CDR3 protein. The table lists about 11,000 distinct CDR3 sequences, 25% to 35% of them singletons. This sample is part of a study of immune heterogeneity within non-small cell lung tumors. For each sample, template was 600 ng of bulk tumor genomic DNA. Every primary tumor yielded several biopsies, spaced far apart, that were taken during surgery. Untreated, newly diagnosed non-small cell lung cancer patients underwent curative surgery.

Sequencing was done on a sample of lung tumor tissue. The chain has TRBV20-1 and TRBJ1-2, with 7 bases identical to TRBD1. This sequence was found in a woman aged 60 to 75 with non-small cell lung cancer. The CDR3 spells CSANRGFGYTF. CDR3 nucleotides: TGCAGTGCTAACAGGGGCTTCGGCTACACCTTC.